Detailed here is one T cell receptor beta chain. The data derive from a study of cytomegalovirus exposure and HLA in healthy donors. Overall study: Early on, a data release was issued that held some 91 million unique TCRs from HLA-typed donors.

V lost 2 bases to trimming and J lost 2 bases, with 9 bases between them. CDR3 length: 14 residues. The V gene's germline CDR1 is SNHLY and CDR2 FYNNEI. Researchers ran the PCR with 60 Vbeta and 13 Jbeta primers. How the authors handled the data: As a later analysis found, there were approximately 80 million unique TCR beta chains, of which 8.5 million to 13 million were shared. TCRdb's copy holds only in-frame clones and misses some; the assay was immunoSEQ multiplex PCR. V and J calls and clone size are given by that table; D and trimming were obtained from the DNA. Of about 120,000 clones listed, around two thirds were seen once; the top ten hold approximately 8.2%.

This sequence joins TRBV2 and TRBJ1-2; a weak D match, TRBD1 (5 bases). The sequenced material came from PBMCs. The receptor was derived from a woman between 40 and 55 years old in good health and CMV-seropositive. CDR3 nucleotide sequence: TGTGCCAGCAGTGAACCGGGGGAGAACTATGGCTACACCTTC. As protein: CASSEPGENYGYTF.